This T cell receptor (beta chain) was retrieved from a study of shared clonotypes between healthy human individuals. With regard to this clone: Additional DNA sequences in this sample encode the identical CDR3.

Here immunoSEQ multiplex PCR was the method, and the copy in TCRdb shows in-frame clones only, minus some. The sample holds over a million clones, 70% to 80% seen once. The germline gives CDR1 MNHNY, CDR2 SVGAGI (reference sequence). The CDR3 totals 14 residues. V gave up 6 bases and J gave up 3 bases; unmatched junction bases: 6. Naive CD4+ cells were CD45RA-selected; the remaining cells were memory. The V call is TRBV6-6, the J call TRBJ2-7; 9 nucleotides line up with TRBD1. The sequenced sample was memory CD4+ T cells from PBMCs. Subset here: CD45RA-negative fraction. The receptor was isolated from a young man in good health. Some clones in this sample may be carry-over from other donors' samples. CDR3 residues: CASRRGQGGYEQYF. CDR3 nucleotides: TGTGCCAGCAGACGGGGACAGGGAGGCTACGAGCAGTACTTC.